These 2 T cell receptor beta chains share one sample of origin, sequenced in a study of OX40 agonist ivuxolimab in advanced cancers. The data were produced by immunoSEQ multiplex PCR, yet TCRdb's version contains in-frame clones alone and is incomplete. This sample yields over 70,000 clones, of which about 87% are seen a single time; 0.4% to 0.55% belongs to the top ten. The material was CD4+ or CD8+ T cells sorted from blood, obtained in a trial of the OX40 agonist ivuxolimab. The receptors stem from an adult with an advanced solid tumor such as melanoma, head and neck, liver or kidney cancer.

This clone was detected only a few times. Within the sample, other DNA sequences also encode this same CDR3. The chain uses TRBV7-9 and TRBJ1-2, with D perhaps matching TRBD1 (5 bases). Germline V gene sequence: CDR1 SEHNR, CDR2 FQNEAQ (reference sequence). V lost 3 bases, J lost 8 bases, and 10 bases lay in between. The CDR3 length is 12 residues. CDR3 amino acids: CASSFRGGGYTF. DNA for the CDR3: TGTGCCAGCAGCTTTAGGGGAGGAGGCTACACCTTC.

This CDR3 is CASRGGRSYEQYF. The DNA of the CDR3 is TGTGCCAGTAGGGGCGGGAGGTCCTACGAGCAGTACTTC. This chain joins TRBV19 and TRBJ2-7; the match to TRBD2 covers 8 bases. This CDR3 spans 13 amino acids. J gave up 1 base and V 6 bases, and 2 bases lay outside the gene matches. CDR1 is LNHDA, CDR2 SQIVND, per germline (reference sequence).